Following are 15 T cell receptor beta chains from one sample sequenced in a study of T cell repertoires in cytomegalovirus infection. Each CDR3 protein gets one entry after TCRdb re-called the reads with MiXCR. The sample contains 290,000 or so distinct CDR3 sequences, roughly 25% of which appear only once. The sequenced sample was PBMCs. These receptors were collected from a human donor in good health (CMV status not recorded). Some clones in this sample may be carry-over from other donors' samples.

This chain uses TRBV20-1 with TRBJ2-1; the D gene is possibly TRBD1 (6 bases). Germline CDR1 and CDR2: DFQATT and SNEGSKA (reference sequence). The CDR3 loop spans 13 amino acids. V was cut by 2 bases and J by 1 base, with 6 bases left in between. CDR3 loop: CSARQGSYNEQFF. CDR3 in DNA: TGCAGTGCTAGACAGGGGTCCTACAATGAGCAGTTCTTC.

This chain links TRBV4-3 with TRBJ1-2; D is ambiguous. The CDR3 length is 15 residues. From germline, CDR1 is LGHNA and CDR2 YSLEER. V lost 1 base and J lost 4, with 13 bases in between. The CDR3 here is CASSQADRGGYGYTF. CDR3 nucleotides: TGCGCCAGCAGCCAAGCCGATCGAGGAGGCTATGGCTACACCTTC.

This clonotype occurred a few times. V gene TRBV12-3 or TRBV12-4 combines with J gene TRBJ2-6, with TRBD1 as a possible D gene (5 bases). The CDR3 loop spans 15 amino acids. V lost 4 bases and J lost 3, with 10 bases in between. This chain's CDR3 is CASSSQGFGANVLTF. CDR3 in DNA: TGTGCCAGCAGTTCGCAGGGATTTGGGGCCAACGTCCTGACTTTC.

The chain couples TRBV2 to TRBJ2-7; 13 bases are shared with TRBD2. The CDR3 totals 17 residues. The V gene's germline CDR1 is SNHLY and CDR2 FYNNEI. V shed 5 bases and J 2 bases; nucleotides not matched to a gene: 9. CDR3 DNA sequence: TGTGCCAGCAGTCGACCGACTAGCGGGGGGAACCCCTACGAGCAGTACTTC. As protein: CASSRPTSGGNPYEQYF.

The chain carries TRBV5-1 and TRBJ1-3; a weak D match, TRBD1 (6 bases). CDR3 length: 13 amino acids. From germline, CDR1 is SGHRS and CDR2 YFSETQ. V lost 4 bases to trimming and J lost 4 bases, with 9 bases between them. CDR3 nucleotide sequence: TGCGCCAGCAGCACCGGGACAGGAAACACCATATATTTT. Its protein product is CASSTGTGNTIYF.

Ten or more counts support this clonotype. V gene TRBV11-2 combines with J gene TRBJ2-6, with 7 bases that match TRBD1. The length of the CDR3 is 18 residues. Germline V lookup: CDR1 SGHAT, CDR2 FQNNGV. Trimming took 0 bases from V and 2 from J; bases not matched to a gene: 7. This CDR3 is CASSLDHRGRAGANVLTF. In DNA, the CDR3 is TGTGCCAGCAGCTTAGACCACAGGGGTAGGGCTGGGGCCAACGTCCTGACTTTC.

In the case of this clonotype: The DNA is omitted, as the CDR3 cannot be located on it reliably, and the CDR3 follows TCRdb's listing. Here the CDR3 reads CASSWHFGNYEQYF. The chain combines TRBV7-6 with TRBJ2-7. Termini included, the CDR3 measures 14 amino acids. Per the germline V gene, CDR1 is SGHVS and CDR2 is FNYEAQ.

The V call is TRBV30, the J call TRBJ1-5, with TRBD1 matching over 7 bases. The germline gives CDR1 GTSNPN, CDR2 SVGIG (reference sequence). CDR3 length: 15 residues. V lost 0 bases, J lost 5 bases, and 7 bases stayed unmatched. The CDR3 reads CAWSVTGTEDQPQHF. The CDR3 DNA sequence: TGTGCCTGGAGTGTTACCGGGACAGAGGATCAGCCCCAGCATTTT. Together with reference TRBV30 and TRBJ1-5, the CDR3 gives the full variable domain: SQTIHQWPATLVQPVGSPLSLECTVEGTSNPNLYWYRQAAGRGLQLLFYSVGIGQISSEVPQNLSASRPQDRQFILSSKKLLLSDSGFYLCAWSVTGTEDQPQHFGDGTRLSIL.

This clonotype has only one observation. The genes are TRBV29-1 and TRBJ1-1; possible D gene TRBD1, 6 bases. The CDR3 loop spans 14 amino acids. CDR1 is SQVTM and CDR2 is ANQGSEA in the germline V gene. V was clipped by 3 bases and J by 0 bases, with 11 bases between them. The CDR3 region has the DNA TGCAGCGTTGATCATGGGGGGCTGAACACTGAAGCTTTCTTT. Translating it yields CSVDHGGLNTEAFF.

The chain joins TRBV4-1 to TRBJ2-3; TRBD1 might be the D (5 bases). CDR3 length equals 16 residues. Germline CDR1 reads MGHRA; CDR2 reads YSYEKL. Trimming removed 1 base at V and 4 bases at J, with 15 bases between. The DNA of the CDR3 is TGCGCCAGCAGCCAAGTTCCCCAGGGCGCGCCAGATACGCAGTATTTT. Amino acids: CASSQVPQGAPDTQYF.

This clonotype was counted only a few times. For the CDR3, the DNA is TGTGCCAGTAGTTCTATACTAGCGGGACTCCAAGAGACCCAGTACTTC. Its translation is CASSSILAGLQETQYF. V gene TRBV19 combines with J gene TRBJ2-5; 10 bases match TRBD2. The CDR3 is made up of 16 amino acids. Germline CDR1 reads LNHDA; CDR2 reads SQIVND (reference sequence). The ends lost 5 bases at V and 1 base at J; junction bases unmatched: 7.

At least ten counts were recorded for this clonotype. V gene TRBV24-1 combines with J gene TRBJ1-5; D gene unclear. Germline lookup yields CDR1 KGHDR and CDR2 SFDVKD. The CDR3 has 13 residues. Trimming removed 4 bases from V and 8 bases from J, with 11 bases in between. The CDR3 loop reads CATSDPGEKPQHF. Written as DNA, the CDR3 is TGTGCCACCAGTGACCCTGGAGAAAAGCCCCAGCATTTT.

For the CDR3, the DNA is TGTGCCAGTTCAAGGGACAGAGCGAACACCGGGGAGCTGTTTTTT. Its translation is CASSRDRANTGELFF. This rearrangement joins TRBV6-2 or TRBV6-3 to TRBJ2-2; 7 positions agree with TRBD1. The germline V gene has CDR1 MNHEY and CDR2 SVGEGT. The CDR3 consists of 15 residues. The trim removed 9 bases at V and 0 bases at J, leaving 7 bases unmatched.

This clonotype was seen many times. This rearrangement joins TRBV28 to TRBJ1-1, with 11 bases identical to TRBD1. V shed 5 bases, J shed 3 bases, and the junction held 20 bases outside the gene matches. This CDR3 has 20 amino acids. The germline gives CDR1 MDHEN, CDR2 SYDVKM. The DNA of the CDR3 is TGTGCCAGCAGTCCCTTTTACCCCGACCGGGACAGGGGGGAGGACACTGAAGCTTTCTTT. It encodes CASSPFYPDRDRGEDTEAFF.

This clonotype was seen only a few times. The chain couples TRBV20-1 to TRBJ2-2; TRBD1 matches at 10 bases. Germline CDR1 is DFQATT and CDR2 is SNEGSKA (reference sequence). This CDR3 comprises 14 residues. The ends lost 6 bases at V and 4 bases at J; junction bases unmatched: 5. The CDR3 DNA is TGCAGTGCGCGGACAGGGGGGGCCACCGGGGAGCTGTTTTTT. It yields the protein CSARTGGATGELFF.